This T cell receptor beta chain came from a study of blood T cell repertoires in COVID-19. Study context: Spain, Italy and the United States supplied samples that represented acute and convalescent COVID-19. T cells, B-cell-depleted T cells, or PBMCs supplied cDNA or gDNA.

Authors' methods: Researchers report that nucleated cell counts were estimated from reference gene primer amplification. TCRdb's copy holds only in-frame clones and misses some; the assay was immunoSEQ multiplex PCR. Clone size and V and J calls were adopted from that table, with D and trimming inferred from the DNA. Here the sample spans 150,000 to 200,000 clones, 80% to 90% being singletons. Patients of the Seattle cohort, enrolled during active infection, were followed longitudinally. Trimming removed 5 bases from V and 3 bases from J, with 8 bases in between. The CDR3 runs to 14 residues. Germline V lookup: CDR1 LGHDT, CDR2 YNNKEL (reference sequence).

The specimen sequenced was peripheral blood. The sequence came from a woman aged 70-85 years with COVID-19, enrolled during active disease. The V gene is TRBV3-1 (or the pseudogene TRBV3-2), the J gene TRBJ1-6; D remains unclear. The DNA for the CDR3 is TGTGCCAGCAGCGCACGGGGCTATAATTCACCCCTCCACTTT. As protein: CASSARGYNSPLHF.